The 30 T cell receptor beta chains listed next were all sequenced from one sample in a study of blood T cell repertoires in COVID-19. Only in-frame clones appear in the TCRdb table, and some are missing; sequencing was by immunoSEQ multiplex PCR. Of roughly 160,000 clones listed, about 88% were seen once; the top ten hold around 1.1%. Sequenced sample: peripheral blood. The receptors derive from a man aged 35 to 55 with acute or convalescent COVID-19.

The gene calls are TRBV29-1 and TRBJ1-2; possible D gene TRBD1, 6 bases. CDR1 is SQVTM and CDR2 is ANQGSEA in the germline V gene. V gave up 7 bases and J gave up 3 bases, with 15 bases separating them. The CDR3 totals 13 residues. The CDR3 DNA reads TGCAGCGCCCCAGGGGCGTTGGACTATGGCTACACCTTC. Translation: CSAPGALDYGYTF. Using reference TRBV29-1 and TRBJ1-2 for the parts outside the CDR3, the full variable domain is SAVISQKPSRDICQRGTSLTIQCQVDSQVTMMFWYRQQPGQSLTLIATANQGSEATYESGFVIDKFPISRPNLTFSTLTVSNMSPEDSSIYLCSAPGALDYGYTFGSGTRLTVV.

The chain is built from TRBV6-5 and TRBJ1-2, with a tentative D call TRBD1 (6 bases). Deletions cut 6 bases from V and 8 bases from J, with 10 bases between. The germline gives CDR1 MNHEY, CDR2 SVGAGI. The CDR3 spans 11 residues. CDR3 bases: TGTGCCAGCAGAACAGGGTACGGCTACACCTTC. Translated, it gives CASRTGYGYTF.

Only a few counts were recorded for this clone. The chain carries TRBV7-9 and TRBJ1-5; D remains unclear. Trimming took off 10 bases at V and 0 bases at J, with 10 bases between the two ends. CDR1 and CDR2 (germline): SEHNR, FQNEAQ (reference sequence). There are 13 residues in the CDR3. The CDR3 sequence: CATTPISNQPQHF. The CDR3 coding sequence is TGTGCCACGACTCCTATTAGCAATCAGCCCCAGCATTTT.

The rearrangement joins TRBV14 to TRBJ1-6; D remains ambiguous. Germline CDR1 reads SGHDN; CDR2 reads FVKESK. The CDR3 extends over 13 amino acids. V was pared by 1 base and J by 8 bases, with 6 bases between. CDR3 region: CASSQVSDSPLHF. As DNA, the CDR3 is TGTGCCAGCAGCCAAGTATCGGATTCACCCCTCCACTTT.

The V and J genes are TRBV11-2 and TRBJ2-1; perhaps TRBD2 as D (7 bases). Trimming removed 5 bases at V and 7 bases at J, with 21 bases between. The CDR3 has 16 residues. From germline, CDR1 is SGHAT and CDR2 FQNNGV. The CDR3 bases are TGTGCCAGCAGCGCCGGGTTTGGGGGGGCCCGGAATGAGCAGTTCTTC. Encoded protein: CASSAGFGGARNEQFF.

The chain combines TRBV11-1 with TRBJ1-1, with 8 bases matching TRBD1. CDR1 is SGHAT and CDR2 is FQDESV in the germline V gene (reference sequence). V was clipped by 5 bases and J by 1 base; unmatched bases: 6. The CDR3 spans 15 residues. This CDR3 reads CASSLRTGPNTEAFF. CDR3 in DNA: TGTGCCAGCAGCCTCCGGACAGGGCCGAACACTGAAGCTTTCTTT.

The chain links TRBV13 to TRBJ1-1, with 7 bases lining up with TRBD1. Germline loops: CDR1 PRHDT, CDR2 FYEKMQ (reference sequence). J was trimmed by 4 bases and V by 5 bases; bases with no gene match: 7. CDR3 length: 14 residues. In DNA form, the CDR3 reads TGTGCCAGCAGCCCGATACAGGGGAGCACTGAAGCTTTCTTT. Amino acids: CASSPIQGSTEAFF. Full variable domain (remainder filled in from reference TRBV13 and TRBJ1-1): AAGVIQSPRHLIKEKRETATLKCYPIPRHDTVYWYQQGPGQDPQFLISFYEKMQSDKGSIPDRFSAQQFSDYHSELNMSSLELGDSALYFCASSPIQGSTEAFFGQGTRLTVV.

V is TRBV5-1 and J is TRBJ1-3; D remains unclear. This CDR3 is built from 16 residues. Germline CDR1 is SGHRS and CDR2 is YFSETQ. Between the trimmed V and J ends, which lost 7 bases and 0 bases, there was a span of 17 bases. CDR3 bases: TGCGCCAGCCGCAGCGGACTCCTGAGCTCTGGAAACACCATATATTTT. This encodes CASRSGLLSSGNTIYF.

This chain connects TRBV4-1 to TRBJ1-5, with D unresolved. Looked up from germline, CDR1 is MGHRA and CDR2 is YSYEKL. The CDR3 has 17 residues. V lost 3 bases to trimming and J lost 0 bases, with 15 bases between them. DNA for the CDR3: TGCGCCAGCAGCCACTCCGGGCCGGGAAATAGCAATCAGCCCCAGCATTTT. This translates into CASSHSGPGNSNQPQHF.

The chain is built from TRBV27 and TRBJ1-2; tentatively, D is TRBD1 (5 bases). Germline assignment: CDR1 MNHEY and CDR2 SMNVEV (reference sequence). V dropped 6 bases and J dropped 2 bases, with 16 bases sitting between them. The CDR3 has 15 amino acids. CDR3 loop: CASSPNLQVNYGYTF. The CDR3 region has the DNA TGTGCCAGCAGCCCGAATTTACAGGTCAACTATGGCTACACCTTC.

V and J are TRBV3-1 (or the pseudogene TRBV3-2) and TRBJ1-2; D gene ambiguous. Trimming pared 0 bases from V and 4 bases from J, leaving 12 bases between. This CDR3 is built from 15 residues. Germline V gene lookup returns CDR1 LGHDT and CDR2 YNNKEL (reference sequence). The CDR3 spells CASSQDGAAPYGYTF. The DNA for the CDR3 is TGTGCCAGCAGCCAAGATGGAGCAGCCCCCTATGGCTACACCTTC.

This clone was observed a handful of times. The CDR3 DNA reads TGTGCCAGCAGCAAGACTGACCCAGACTACAATGAGCAGTTCTTC. It specifies CASSKTDPDYNEQFF. This sequence joins TRBV6-2 or TRBV6-3 and TRBJ2-1; D not resolved. The CDR3 covers 15 residues. Germline V gives CDR1 MNHEY, CDR2 SVGEGT. V was shortened by 6 bases and J by 3 bases, with 15 bases between the two germline ends.

V and J are TRBV24-1 and TRBJ1-1; TRBD1 might be the D (6 bases). Germline V gene lookup returns CDR1 KGHDR and CDR2 SFDVKD. Trimming left V 9 bases short and J 12 bases short, with 22 bases between. This CDR3 has 13 residues. In nucleotides, the CDR3 is TGTGCCACCCAGAGCCCGACAGGAATCGAGTCTTTCTTT. This translates into CATQSPTGIESFF.

The chain carries TRBV5-6 and TRBJ1-4; 9 bases agree with TRBD1. The CDR3 has 18 residues. V was pared by 0 bases and J by 3 bases, with 9 bases of the junction left unmatched. CDR1 and CDR2 from the germline V gene are SGHDT and YYEEEE. CDR3 DNA sequence: TGTGCCAGCAGCTTGGTTGGGCCGAGACAGGGGGCTAATGAAAAACTGTTTTTT. This gives the protein CASSLVGPRQGANEKLFF.

This rearrangement joins TRBV7-2 to TRBJ1-2; 7 bases align to TRBD1. The germline CDR1 and CDR2 sequences are SGHTA and FQGNSA. The CDR3 consists of 15 residues. Trimming took 0 bases from V and 6 from J; bases not matched to a gene: 7. The CDR3 loop reads CASSLAGVGGDGYTF. Written as DNA, the CDR3 is TGTGCCAGCAGCTTAGCTGGTGTAGGGGGCGATGGCTACACCTTC.

The V gene is TRBV13, the J gene TRBJ2-1; TRBD1 might be the D (6 bases). From germline, CDR1 is PRHDT and CDR2 FYEKMQ (reference sequence). The ends were cut back, 5 bases at V and 5 bases at J, with 16 bases in the middle. The CDR3 spans 15 residues. The DNA of the CDR3 is TGTGCCAGCAGCCCCCGTTTAGGGGGAAACAATGAGCAGTTCTTC. This sequence encodes CASSPRLGGNNEQFF.

CDR3 region: CASSIFGEKLFF. The CDR3 nucleotides are TGTGCCAGTAGTATTTTCGGGGAAAAACTGTTTTTT. J is TRBJ1-4 and V is TRBV19; no firm D call. The V end lost 3 bases, the J end lost 8 bases, and 7 bases lay between the germline ends. The CDR3 is 12 amino acids. CDR1 and CDR2 (germline): LNHDA, SQIVND (reference sequence). The full variable domain, its missing parts supplied by reference TRBV19 and TRBJ1-4, is DGGITQSPKYLFRKEGQNVTLSCEQNLNHDAMYWYRQDPGQGLRLIYYSQIVNDFQKGDIAEGYSVSREKKESFPLTVTSAQKNPTAFYLCASSIFGEKLFFGSGTQLSVL.

The V and J genes are TRBV10-2 and TRBJ2-1, with 9 nucleotides matching TRBD1. Losses at the gene ends were 2 bases for V and 7 bases for J; bases not matched to a gene: 6. Germline V CDR1 and CDR2: WSHSY, SAAADI. The CDR3 length is 15 residues. The DNA of the CDR3 is TGCGCCAGCAGTGAGGGGACAGGGTCATGGAATGAGCAGTTCTTC. Its translation is CASSEGTGSWNEQFF.

J is TRBJ1-2 and V is TRBV27, with D unresolved. The V end was cut by 4 bases, the J end by 4 bases, with 7 bases between. Germline assignment: CDR1 MNHEY and CDR2 SMNVEV (reference sequence). The CDR3 covers 12 residues. In nucleotides, the CDR3 is TGTGCCAGCAGTTCTTCTACCTATGGCTACACCTTC. This encodes CASSSSTYGYTF.

V gene TRBV3-1 (or the pseudogene TRBV3-2) combines with J gene TRBJ1-3, with D unclear. V was shortened by 4 bases and J by 2 bases, with 12 bases between the two germline ends. Germline V CDR1 and CDR2: LGHDT, YNNKEL (reference sequence). The CDR3 has 15 residues. For the CDR3, the DNA is TGTGCCAGCAGCCCCTTCCGAGGAACTGGAAACACCATATATTTT. Translated, it gives CASSPFRGTGNTIYF.

V is TRBV9 and J is TRBJ1-3; 7 positions agree with TRBD1. Germline values: CDR1 SGDLS, CDR2 YYNGEE. The V gene end was trimmed by 4 bases and the J gene end by 2 bases; junction bases not matched to a gene: 9. The CDR3 consists of 16 residues. The CDR3 nucleotides read TGTGCCAGCAGCCCTACAGGGGTTGGGGCTGGAAACACCATATATTTT. It codes for CASSPTGVGAGNTIYF.

The J gene is TRBJ2-7, the V gene TRBV28, with a weak D call TRBD2 (6 bases). V lost 5 bases, J lost 2 bases, and 19 bases lay in between. Germline CDR1 MDHEN, CDR2 SYDVKM. The CDR3 runs to 16 residues. CDR3 sequence reads: CASSPWGVGNTYEQYF. The CDR3 bases are TGTGCCAGCAGTCCGTGGGGGGTCGGGAACACCTACGAGCAGTACTTC.

V usage is TRBV28 and J usage is TRBJ1-4; perhaps TRBD1 as D (5 bases). Trimming shortened V by 5 bases and J by 3 bases, and 7 bases separated the two germline ends. The CDR3 is 13 amino acids. Germline V gene lookup returns CDR1 MDHEN and CDR2 SYDVKM. As DNA, the CDR3 is TGTGCCAGCAGTAGGGGTCCTAATGAAAAACTGTTTTTT. Amino acids: CASSRGPNEKLFF.

The V and J genes are TRBV7-2 and TRBJ2-1, with 8 bases matching TRBD2. The CDR3 sequence is 15 residues long. In germline, CDR1 is SGHTA, CDR2 FQGNSA. V gave up 1 base and J gave up 4 bases; unmatched junction bases: 3. The CDR3 spells CASSLGAGVYNEQFF. CDR3 sequence (DNA): TGTGCCAGCAGCTTAGGAGCGGGGGTTTACAATGAGCAGTTCTTC.

This sequence joins TRBV29-1 and TRBJ2-3; tentative D call: TRBD1 (5 bases). Germline V gene sequence: CDR1 SQVTM, CDR2 ANQGSEA. The V and J ends lost 3 bases and 4 bases respectively, with 5 bases between them. CDR3 length: 11 residues. The CDR3 DNA reads TGCAGCGTTGACAGGGCAGATACGCAGTATTTT. Translated: CSVDRADTQYF.

The rearrangement links TRBV18 to TRBJ2-1, with 7 bases identical to TRBD1. After removal of 3 bases from V and 6 bases from J, the junction contained 5 bases not matched to a gene. The CDR3 spans 14 residues. CDR1 is KGHSH, CDR2 LQKENI, per germline. Here the CDR3 DNA reads TGTGCCAGCTCACCGAAGGACAGGATCAATGAGCAGTTCTTC. Amino acids: CASSPKDRINEQFF.

The J gene is TRBJ1-1, the V gene TRBV25-1; D ambiguous. There are 13 residues in the CDR3. CDR1 MGHDK and CDR2 SYGVNS come from the germline V gene. V lost 4 bases and J lost 6, with 12 bases in between. CDR3 protein: CASSGGSWAEAFF. In nucleotides, the CDR3 is TGTGCCAGCAGTGGCGGATCATGGGCTGAAGCTTTCTTT.

The V gene is TRBV4-1, the J gene TRBJ1-1; tentative D call: TRBD1 (6 bases). This CDR3 has 16 residues. CDR1 and CDR2 from the germline V gene are MGHRA and YSYEKL. The ends were cut back, 4 bases at V and 0 bases at J, with 15 bases in the middle. In DNA form, the CDR3 reads TGCGCCAGCAGCCCTACGGACAGAATAATGAACACTGAAGCTTTCTTT. It translates to CASSPTDRIMNTEAFF.

This clone was observed once. The chain employs TRBV29-1 and TRBJ1-2; the D gene is possibly TRBD1 (5 bases). Germline-derived CDR1 and CDR2 are SQVTM and ANQGSEA. The CDR3 is 14 amino acids. Deletions cut 4 bases from V and 4 bases from J, with 16 bases between. The CDR3, as DNA: TGCAGCGTTGGTGCACAGGAAAAATCCTATGGCTACACCTTC. It translates to CSVGAQEKSYGYTF.

V and J are TRBV19 and TRBJ2-7; 9 bases match TRBD1. V lost 8 bases to trimming and J lost 3 bases; unmatched junction nucleotides: 8. CDR3 length equals 14 residues. CDR1 LNHDA and CDR2 SQIVND come from the germline V gene (reference sequence). This CDR3 is CASQPGQGLYEQYF. As DNA, the CDR3 is TGTGCCAGTCAACCGGGACAGGGCCTCTACGAGCAGTACTTC.